The clone carrying this TCR beta chain turned up a few times. What it binds is not known. Then a second PCR, running about 6 to 11 cycles, was carried out with a sample-barcoded 5' primer and a J-beta primer mix. TCRdb fed the 5' RACE reads into MiXCR, producing one record per CDR3 protein. The data contain approximately 1.5 million distinct CDR3 sequences, approximately 43% of them seen just once; the ten biggest clones take up 4%. This entry belongs to a study of blood T cells in healthy people across ages. Study-wide context: About one barcoded beta molecule per two T cells was the capture yield of template switching.

Notes on the study in general: Estimates based on one million T cells were treated as lower bounds.

Unmatched junction bases numbered 6, after V lost 5 bases and J lost 3 bases. The CDR3 consists of 15 residues. CDR1 is SGHTA, CDR2 FQGTGA, per germline. V usage is TRBV7-3 and J usage is TRBJ2-1; 8 bases match TRBD2. The sample was blood. The receptor comes from a woman under 30 in good health. The DNA for the CDR3 is TGTGCCAGCAGCCCTAGCGGGCAGAGCTACAATGAGCAGTTCTTC. Protein sequence: CASSPSGQSYNEQFF.